This TCR beta chain was sequenced in a study of identical twins. V dropped 0 bases and J dropped 4 bases, with 10 bases sitting between them. The CDR3 is 14 residues long. Germline values: CDR1 SGHRS, CDR2 YFSETQ. Remarks on this clonotype: As yet, its antigen is unknown.

TCRdb recomputed calls from the 5' RACE reads with MiXCR, one row per CDR3 protein. The sample holds a few hundred thousand distinct CDR3 sequences; about 18% are singletons and the top ten take 9% to 15%. Study-wide results and limits: Out-of-frame TCR alpha sharing observed in monozygotic twins exceeded model estimates.

The sample consisted of naive T cells sorted from blood. The chain couples TRBV5-1 to TRBJ1-2; maybe TRBD1 (6 bases). The sequence came from a man over 45 in good health. CDR3 sequence (DNA): TGCGCCAGCAGCTTGGGACAGGCAACCTATGGCTACACCTTC. Translating it yields CASSLGQATYGYTF.